The rows below give T cell receptor beta chains drawn from one sample of a study of T cells in Graves' hyperthyroidism and ophthalmopathy. MiXCR, run by TCRdb on the multiplex PCR reads, gives a single entry per CDR3 protein. The sample consists of about 400,000 distinct CDR3 sequences, approximately 25% of them appearing once. Material: blood. The receptors shown here come from a man between 45 and 60 years old with Graves' hyperthyroidism. CDR3s include the opening cysteine and the closing phenylalanine or tryptophan. Each record gives: V gene, CDR3 length, clone size, J gene, D gene, CDR3 DNA, CDR3 protein. The D gene is left open where the match is weak. Not every row has a clone size; where given, it reads once, few, many or a size class.

>TRBV6-1|14|-|TRBJ2-5|-
TGTGCCAGCAGTGAAAGGAGATCTGCCGAGGCCCCAAACTTC
CASSERRSAEAPNF
>TRBV30|14|few|TRBJ1-2|-
TGTGCCTGGAGTGTACGAGCCGTTAACTATGGCTACACCTTC
CAWSVRAVNYGYTF
>TRBV20-1|14|many|TRBJ2-3|-
TGCAGTGCTAGAGACCTGGCTAGTACAGATACGCAGTATTTT
CSARDLASTDTQYF
>TRBV14|16|-|TRBJ2-7|TRBD2
TGTGCCAGCGGCCAAGATACACTAGCGGGTACCTACGAGCAGTACTTC
CASGQDTLAGTYEQYF
>TRBV2|15|-|TRBJ2-2|-
TGTGCCAGCAGTGTCCCGGGACAAGGTACCGGGGAGCCGTTTTTT
CASSVPGQGTGEPFF
>TRBV4-2|20|-|TRBJ2-3|TRBD2
TGTGCCAGCAGCCGCCGCGCCCTAGCGGGAGGACCCACTAGCACAGATACGCAGTATTTT
CASSRRALAGGPTSTDTQYF
>TRBV11-3|16|many|TRBJ2-7|-
TGTGCCAGCAGCTTAGGGCTTAGTCGTTATTCCTACGAGCAGTACTTC
CASSLGLSRYSYEQYF
>TRBV7-9|14|-|TRBJ2-1|-
TGTGCCAGCAGCCCTTTTTACTCCTACAATGAGCAGTTCTTC
CASSPFYSYNEQFF
>TRBV11-2|14|-|TRBJ2-1|TRBD2
TGTGCCAGCAGCACCGGGACGGGGGGGAATGAGCAGTTCTTC
CASSTGTGGNEQFF
>TRBV4-2|15|-|TRBJ2-2|-
TGTGCCAGCAGCCTCGGGATGGCGAACACCGGGGAGCTGTTTTTT
CASSLGMANTGELFF
>TRBV2|14|few|TRBJ2-1|-
TGTGCCAGCATAGGGGCTCCTAGGACTAATGAGCAGCTCTTC
CASIGAPRTNEQLF
>TRBV6-1|16|-|TRBJ2-1|TRBD1
TGTGCCAGCAGTTCCCCCCCGGGACAGGGGGTAAATGAGCAGTTCTTC
CASSSPPGQGVNEQFF
>TRBV19|12|few|TRBJ2-3|-
TGTGCCAGTAGTACAGGGGCAGATACGCAGTATTTT
CASSTGADTQYF
>TRBV6-1|13|few|TRBJ1-1|-
TGTGCCAGCAGTGGCGAAAATCCCTCTGAAGCTTTCTTT
CASSGENPSEAFF
>TRBV12-5|12|-|TRBJ1-5|-
TGTGCTAGTGGTCAGGAGAATCAGCCCCAGCATTTT
CASGQENQPQHF
>TRBV6-1|13|many|TRBJ2-7|-
TGTGCCAGCAGCCAAGGCACTGGCTACGAGCAGTACTTC
CASSQGTGYEQYF
>TRBV3-1|14|-|TRBJ2-7|-
TGTGCCAGCAGCCAAGCAAGCGGACCCTACGAGCAGTACTTC
CASSQASGPYEQYF
>TRBV2|14|many|TRBJ2-1|-
TGTGCCAGCAGTGATCAGGGGTTCGACAATGAGCAGTTCTTC
CASSDQGFDNEQFF
>TRBV3-1|11|-|TRBJ1-1|-
TGTGCCAGCAGCCAACAAGCTGAAGCTTTCTTT
CASSQQAEAFF
>TRBV28|15|few|TRBJ2-7|TRBD2
TGTGCCAGCAGGGGCCTAGCGGGAGGGCCTCAGGAGCAGTACTTC
CASRGLAGGPQEQYF
>TRBV29-1|12|few|TRBJ1-1|TRBD1
TGCAGCCCCGGGACAGGGCTCCCTGAAGCTTTCTTT
CSPGTGLPEAFF